What follows are 17 T cell receptor beta chains derived from one specimen sequenced in a study of T cells in Graves' hyperthyroidism and ophthalmopathy. Template material for amplifying TCR beta CDR3 regions consisted of RNA transcripts. A set of HTBI primers served as the primers for a first-round RT-PCR of the TCR CDR3. Via MiXCR, TCRdb re-called the multiplex PCR reads, giving one row per CDR3 protein. The sample lists 600,000 to 750,000 distinct CDR3 sequences, roughly 17% occurring once. Sequenced: blood. The origin of the receptors is a man aged 45-65 years with Graves' hyperthyroidism.

This chain joins TRBV7-9 and TRBJ2-1; 11 bases are shared with TRBD2. The germline gives CDR1 SEHNR, CDR2 FQNEAQ (reference sequence). The trim removed 4 bases at V and 4 bases at J, leaving 6 bases unmatched. This CDR3 has 16 residues. CDR3 region: CASSSKTSGAYNEQFF. The CDR3 coding sequence is TGTGCCAGCAGCTCTAAGACTAGCGGGGCTTACAATGAGCAGTTCTTC.

J is TRBJ1-5 and V is TRBV13; no definite D call. V lost 5 bases to trimming and J lost 1 base, with 12 bases between them. CDR1 is PRHDT, CDR2 FYEKMQ, per germline (reference sequence). The CDR3 runs to 15 residues. The chain's CDR3 is CASSTGRGSNQPQHF. The CDR3 bases are TGTGCCAGCAGCACCGGACGGGGAAGCAATCAGCCCCAGCATTTT.

This clonotype was observed a few times. The V and J genes are TRBV24-1 and TRBJ2-7, with 11 positions matching TRBD2. The CDR3 extends over 14 amino acids. The V and J ends lost 6 bases and 3 bases, in that order; junction bases with no gene match: 3. CDR1 is KGHDR, CDR2 SFDVKD, per germline. CDR3: CATSTSGSYYEQYF. The CDR3 DNA reads as TGTGCCACCAGTACTAGCGGGAGTTACTACGAGCAGTACTTC.

J is TRBJ2-6 and V is TRBV29-1, with 8 bases fitting TRBD2. This CDR3 has 15 residues. The germline V gene has CDR1 SQVTM and CDR2 ANQGSEA. After removal of 6 bases from V and 0 bases from J, the junction contained 4 bases not matched to a gene. The CDR3 sequence is CSVSGGSSGANVLTF. CDR3 sequence (DNA): TGCAGCGTAAGCGGGGGTAGCTCTGGGGCCAACGTCCTGACTTTC.

The rearrangement joins TRBV18 to TRBJ2-7; D unresolved. Germline V gene sequence: CDR1 KGHSH, CDR2 LQKENI. V was trimmed by 3 bases and J by 1 base, leaving 10 bases between them. The CDR3 consists of 14 residues. In nucleotides, the CDR3 is TGTGCCAGCTCACCTGAACCAACTTCCTACGAGCAGTACTTC. Amino acids: CASSPEPTSYEQYF.

V and J are TRBV30 and TRBJ2-1, with D possibly being TRBD2 (6 bases). With 2 bases removed from V and 2 bases from J, the gap between germline ends came to 13 bases. This CDR3 is built from 15 residues. Germline-derived CDR1 and CDR2 are GTSNPN and SVGIG (reference sequence). The CDR3 DNA is TGTGCCTGGAGTTACAGTCTAGCGACCTACAATGAGCAGTTCTTC. This sequence encodes CAWSYSLATYNEQFF.

This clonotype has only a few counts. The chain carries TRBV5-1 and TRBJ2-3; D unresolved. Between the trimmed V and J ends, which lost 0 bases and 4 bases, there was a span of 9 bases. The CDR3 runs to 14 residues. Germline CDR1 is SGHRS and CDR2 is YFSETQ. CDR3 nucleotides: TGCGCCAGCAGCTTGGAACAGACTCCAGATACGCAGTATTTT. Translated, it gives CASSLEQTPDTQYF.

In its sample, this clonotype was seen a few times. The J gene is TRBJ1-5, the V gene TRBV3-1, with D hard to call. V was trimmed by 0 bases and J by 3 bases, leaving 9 bases between them. The length of the CDR3 is 15 residues. In germline, CDR1 is LGHDT, CDR2 YNNKEL (reference sequence). The CDR3 is CASSQDLRNNQPQHF. Here the CDR3 DNA reads TGTGCCAGCAGCCAAGATCTCAGAAACAATCAGCCCCAGCATTTT.

This chain uses TRBV4-2 with TRBJ2-5; tentatively, D is TRBD1 (6 bases). Germline assignment: CDR1 LGHNA and CDR2 YNFKEQ. CDR3 size: 16 residues. V lost 1 base, J lost 4 bases, and 16 bases lay in between. DNA for the CDR3: TGTGCCAGCAGCCAAGCCCACAGGGCGATCGGAGAGACCCAGTACTTC. Its protein product is CASSQAHRAIGETQYF.

There are many counts of this clonotype. V usage is TRBV5-1 and J usage is TRBJ2-3; TRBD2 agrees at 8 bases. This CDR3 has 15 amino acids. Unmatched junction bases numbered 5, after V lost 2 bases and J lost 3 bases. Germline CDR1 is SGHRS and CDR2 is YFSETQ. CDR3 in amino acids: CASSFLGLDTDTQYF. The CDR3 nucleotides are TGCGCCAGCAGCTTTCTGGGACTAGATACAGATACGCAGTATTTT.

This clonotype turned up a few times. The rearrangement joins TRBV18 to TRBJ2-2; no clear D. The length of the CDR3 is 16 residues. Trimming cost V 3 bases and J 0 bases, with 11 bases left between them. The germline V gene encodes CDR1 KGHSH and CDR2 LQKENI. The CDR3 is CASSPLRAANTGELFF. The CDR3 DNA reads as TGTGCCAGCTCACCTCTTCGCGCTGCGAACACCGGGGAGCTGTTTTTT.

This clonotype was observed many times. This chain links TRBV28 with TRBJ1-5; D remains unclear. CDR3 length: 17 residues. The V gene's germline CDR1 is MDHEN and CDR2 SYDVKM. V was cut by 2 bases and J by 3 bases, with 17 bases left in between. CDR3 protein: CASSLEKGHRYNQPQHF. As DNA, the CDR3 is TGTGCCAGCAGTTTAGAAAAGGGCCACCGCTACAATCAGCCCCAGCATTTT.

There are many counts of this clonotype. This rearrangement joins TRBV11-2 to TRBJ2-7; 11 nucleotides align to TRBD1. Germline assignment: CDR1 SGHAT and CDR2 FQNNGV. CDR3 size: 18 residues. The junction had 13 bases not matched to a gene; V was cut back by 1 base and J by 5 bases. The CDR3 region is CASSLAPGQGAPVDEQYF. CDR3 sequence (DNA): TGTGCCAGCAGCTTAGCACCCGGACAGGGGGCCCCGGTGGACGAGCAGTACTTC.

This clonotype was seen more than once but under ten times. V and J are TRBV28 and TRBJ2-7; D assignment may be TRBD1 or TRBD2 (5 bases each). The CDR3 has 13 residues. Germline V CDR1 and CDR2: MDHEN, SYDVKM. Trimming pared 6 bases from V and 6 bases from J, leaving 15 bases between. The CDR3 sequence: CASSLVGVGEQYF. In DNA form, the CDR3 reads TGTGCCAGCAGCCTGGTGGGGGTAGGCGAGCAGTACTTC.

This chain links TRBV12-3 or TRBV12-4 with TRBJ1-6, with D possibly TRBD1 on 6 matching bases. Trimming left V 10 bases short and J 6 bases short, with 19 bases between. The CDR3 has 15 amino acids. Here the CDR3 DNA reads TGTGCCATCATTACGCGGGGGCCGGTTAATTCACCCCTCCACTTT. Protein sequence: CAIITRGPVNSPLHF.

J is TRBJ2-5 and V is TRBV5-1; D is ambiguous. V was pared by 0 bases and J by 5 bases, with 17 bases between. The CDR3 runs to 16 residues. Germline assignment: CDR1 SGHRS and CDR2 YFSETQ. The CDR3 sequence: CASSLVKGSGVETQYF. In DNA, the CDR3 is TGCGCCAGCAGCTTGGTAAAGGGCAGTGGGGTTGAGACCCAGTACTTC. The full variable domain, its missing parts supplied by reference TRBV5-1 and TRBJ2-5, is KAGVTQTPRYLIKTRGQQVTLSCSPISGHRSVSWYQQTPGQGLQFLFEYFSETQRNKGNFPGRFSGRQFSNSRSEMNVSTLELGDSALYLCASSLVKGSGVETQYFGPGTRLLVL.

This clonotype was observed many times. The V gene is TRBV2, the J gene TRBJ2-1; the D is unclear. V dropped 6 bases and J dropped 6 bases, with 15 bases sitting between them. CDR3 size: 14 residues. The germline V gene encodes CDR1 SNHLY and CDR2 FYNNEI. The CDR3 DNA reads TGTGCCAGCAGCCTCCCCCAATTAGCCAATGAGCAGTTCTTC. Protein: CASSLPQLANEQFF.